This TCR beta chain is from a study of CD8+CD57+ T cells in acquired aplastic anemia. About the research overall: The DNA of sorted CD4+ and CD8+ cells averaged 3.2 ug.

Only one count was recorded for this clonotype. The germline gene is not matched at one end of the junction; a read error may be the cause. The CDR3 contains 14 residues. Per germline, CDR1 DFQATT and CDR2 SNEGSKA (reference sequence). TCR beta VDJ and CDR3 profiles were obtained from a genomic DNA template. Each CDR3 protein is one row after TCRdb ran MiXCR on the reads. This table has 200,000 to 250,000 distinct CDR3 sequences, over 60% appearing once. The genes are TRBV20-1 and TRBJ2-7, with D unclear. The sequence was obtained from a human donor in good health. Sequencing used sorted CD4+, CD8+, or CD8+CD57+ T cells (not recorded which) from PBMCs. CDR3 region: CSARGGMGTDDQYF. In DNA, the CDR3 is TGCAGTGCTAGAGGTGGGATGGGTACCGACGATCAGTACTTC.